This paragraph covers one T cell receptor beta chain sequence. The data were taken from a study of blood T cell repertoires in COVID-19. Study details: Collection of acute and convalescent COVID-19 samples took place in the United States, Italy and Spain.

Libraries were prepared by immunoSEQ multiplex PCR; TCRdb keeps only in-frame clonotypes and omits some of them. The sample holds some 310,000 clones, nearly 90% seen once. Seattle patients were enrolled during active infection and followed longitudinally. V shed 0 bases, J shed 9 bases, and the junction held 11 bases outside the gene matches. The CDR3 has 17 residues. CDR1 and CDR2 from the germline V gene are MNHEY and SMNVEV (reference sequence). This clonotype was obtained from a woman aged 40 to 50 with COVID-19, enrolled during active disease. The gene calls are TRBV27 and TRBJ1-6; TRBD1 aligns across 7 bases. The specimen was peripheral blood. The chain's CDR3 is CASSLSLLGRGSSPLHF. The CDR3 coding sequence is TGTGCCAGCAGTTTATCTCTCTTGGGCAGGGGGAGTTCACCCCTCCACTTT.